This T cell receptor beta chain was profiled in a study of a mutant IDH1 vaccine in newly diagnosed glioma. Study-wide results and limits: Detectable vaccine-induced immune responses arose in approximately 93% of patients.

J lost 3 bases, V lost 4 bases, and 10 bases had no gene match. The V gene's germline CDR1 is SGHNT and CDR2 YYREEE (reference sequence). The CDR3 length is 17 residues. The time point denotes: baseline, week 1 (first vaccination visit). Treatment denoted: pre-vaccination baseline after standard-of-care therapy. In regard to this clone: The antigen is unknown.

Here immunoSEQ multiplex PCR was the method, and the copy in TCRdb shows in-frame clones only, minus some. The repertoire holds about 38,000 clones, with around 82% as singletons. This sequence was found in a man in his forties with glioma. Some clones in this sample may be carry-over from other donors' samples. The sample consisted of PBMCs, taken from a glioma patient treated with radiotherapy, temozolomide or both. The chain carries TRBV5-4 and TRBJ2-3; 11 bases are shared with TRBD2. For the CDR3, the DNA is TGTGCCAGCAGCAAACCGGGACTAGCGGTGGGGACAGATACGCAGTATTTT. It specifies CASSKPGLAVGTDTQYF.